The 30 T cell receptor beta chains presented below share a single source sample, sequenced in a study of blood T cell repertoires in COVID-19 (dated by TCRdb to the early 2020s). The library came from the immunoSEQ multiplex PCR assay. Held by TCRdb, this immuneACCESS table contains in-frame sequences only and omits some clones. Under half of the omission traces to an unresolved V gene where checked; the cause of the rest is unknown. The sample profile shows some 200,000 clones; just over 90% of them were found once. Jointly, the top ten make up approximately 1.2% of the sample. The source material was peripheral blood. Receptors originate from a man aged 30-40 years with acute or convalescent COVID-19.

As DNA, the CDR3 is TGTGCTCGGGGCTCTGGAAACACCATATATTTT. Encoded protein: CARGSGNTIYF. The chain joins TRBV30 to TRBJ1-3; D remains unclear. This CDR3 is built from 11 residues. Germline values: CDR1 GTSNPN, CDR2 SVGIG (reference sequence).

CDR3 sequence: CASSRAGEETQYF. CDR3 DNA: TGTGCCAGCAGCCGAGCAGGGGAAGAGACCCAGTACTTC. V is TRBV5-6 and J is TRBJ2-5, with TRBD1 as a possible D gene (6 bases). CDR1 and CDR2 (germline): SGHDT, YYEEEE. The length of the CDR3 is 13 residues. Trimming cost V 4 bases and J 3 bases, with 10 bases left between them.

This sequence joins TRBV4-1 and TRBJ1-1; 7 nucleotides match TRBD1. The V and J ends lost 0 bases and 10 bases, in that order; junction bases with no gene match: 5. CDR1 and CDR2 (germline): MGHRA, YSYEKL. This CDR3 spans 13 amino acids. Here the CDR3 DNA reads TGCGCCAGCAGCCAAGACAGGGGGGTGGGAGCTTTCTTT. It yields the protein CASSQDRGVGAFF.

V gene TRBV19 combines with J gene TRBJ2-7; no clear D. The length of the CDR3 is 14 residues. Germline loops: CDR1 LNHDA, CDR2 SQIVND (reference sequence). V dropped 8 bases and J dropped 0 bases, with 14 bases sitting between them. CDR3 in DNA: TGTGCCAGTCAGAGGCAGATCAGCTCCTACGAGCAGTACTTC. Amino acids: CASQRQISSYEQYF.

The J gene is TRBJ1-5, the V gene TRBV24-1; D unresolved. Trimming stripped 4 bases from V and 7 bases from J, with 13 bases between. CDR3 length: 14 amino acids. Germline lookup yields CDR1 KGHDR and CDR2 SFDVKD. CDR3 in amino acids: CATSDALVYQPQHF. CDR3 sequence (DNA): TGTGCCACCAGTGACGCCCTCGTCTACCAGCCCCAGCATTTT.

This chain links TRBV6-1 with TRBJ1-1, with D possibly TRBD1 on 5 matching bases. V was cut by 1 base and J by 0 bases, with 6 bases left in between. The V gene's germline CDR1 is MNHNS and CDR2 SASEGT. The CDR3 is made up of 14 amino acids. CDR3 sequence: CASSEVGVNTEAFF. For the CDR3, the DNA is TGTGCCAGCAGTGAAGTAGGGGTGAACACTGAAGCTTTCTTT.

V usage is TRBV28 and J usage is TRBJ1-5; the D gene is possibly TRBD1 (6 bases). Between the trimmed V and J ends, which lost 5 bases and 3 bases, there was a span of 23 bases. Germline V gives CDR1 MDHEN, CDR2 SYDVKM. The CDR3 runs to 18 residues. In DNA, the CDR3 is TGTGCCAGCAGTCCCCGTTTTCCCTCTAGGGGGTCCAATCAGCCCCAGCATTTT. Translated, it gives CASSPRFPSRGSNQPQHF.

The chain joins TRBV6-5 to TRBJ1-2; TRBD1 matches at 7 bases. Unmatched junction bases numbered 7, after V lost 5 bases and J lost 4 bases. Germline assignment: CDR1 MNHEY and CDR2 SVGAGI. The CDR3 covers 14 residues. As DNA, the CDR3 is TGTGCCAGCAGTATCCGGGACAGTCCCTATGGCTACACCTTC. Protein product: CASSIRDSPYGYTF.

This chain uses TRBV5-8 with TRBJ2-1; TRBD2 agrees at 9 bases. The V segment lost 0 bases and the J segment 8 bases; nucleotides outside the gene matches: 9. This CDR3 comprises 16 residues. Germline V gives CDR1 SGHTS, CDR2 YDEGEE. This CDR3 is CASSLGSVAGEDEQFF. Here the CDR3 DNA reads TGTGCCAGCAGCTTGGGATCGGTAGCGGGGGAAGATGAGCAGTTCTTC.

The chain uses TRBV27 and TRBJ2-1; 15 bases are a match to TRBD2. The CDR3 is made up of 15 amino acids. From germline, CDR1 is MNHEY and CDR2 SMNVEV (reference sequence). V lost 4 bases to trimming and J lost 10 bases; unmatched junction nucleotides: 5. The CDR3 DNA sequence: TGTGCCAGCAGTTCCGGACTAGCGGGGGGGCGGGAGCAGTTCTTC. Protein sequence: CASSSGLAGGREQFF.

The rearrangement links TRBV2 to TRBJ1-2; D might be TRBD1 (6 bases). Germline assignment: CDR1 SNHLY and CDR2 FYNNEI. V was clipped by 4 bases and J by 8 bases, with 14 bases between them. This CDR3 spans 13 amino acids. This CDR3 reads CASSVGQIGGYTF. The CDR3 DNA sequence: TGTGCCAGCAGTGTCGGACAGATCGGCGGCTACACCTTC.

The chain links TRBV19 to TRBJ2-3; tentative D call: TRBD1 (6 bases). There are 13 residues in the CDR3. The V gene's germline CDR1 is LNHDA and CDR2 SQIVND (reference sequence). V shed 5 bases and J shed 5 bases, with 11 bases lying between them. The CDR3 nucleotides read TGTGCCAGTAGTCGACAGGAGCGAGATACGCAGTATTTT. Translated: CASSRQERDTQYF.

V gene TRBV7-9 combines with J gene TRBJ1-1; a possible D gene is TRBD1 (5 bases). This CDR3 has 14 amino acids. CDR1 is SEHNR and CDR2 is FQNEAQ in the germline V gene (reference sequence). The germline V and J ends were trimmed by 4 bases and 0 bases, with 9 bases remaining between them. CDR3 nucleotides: TGTGCCAGCAGCTCGGAGGGGTTGAACACTGAAGCTTTCTTT. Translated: CASSSEGLNTEAFF.

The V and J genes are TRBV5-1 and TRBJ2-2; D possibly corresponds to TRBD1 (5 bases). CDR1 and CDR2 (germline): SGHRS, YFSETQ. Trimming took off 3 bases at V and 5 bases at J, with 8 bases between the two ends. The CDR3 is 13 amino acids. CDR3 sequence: CASSSQGTGELFF. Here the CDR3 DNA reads TGCGCCAGCAGCTCCCAGGGAACCGGGGAGCTGTTTTTT. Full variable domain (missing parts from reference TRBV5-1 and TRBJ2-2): KAGVTQTPRYLIKTRGQQVTLSCSPISGHRSVSWYQQTPGQGLQFLFEYFSETQRNKGNFPGRFSGRQFSNSRSEMNVSTLELGDSALYLCASSSQGTGELFFGEGSRLTVL.

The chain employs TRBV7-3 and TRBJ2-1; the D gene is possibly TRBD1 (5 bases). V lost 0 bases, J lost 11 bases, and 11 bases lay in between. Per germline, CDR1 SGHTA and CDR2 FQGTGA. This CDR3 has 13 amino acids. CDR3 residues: CASSLTLGAQQFF. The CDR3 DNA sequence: TGTGCCAGCAGCTTAACGCTAGGGGCCCAGCAGTTCTTC.

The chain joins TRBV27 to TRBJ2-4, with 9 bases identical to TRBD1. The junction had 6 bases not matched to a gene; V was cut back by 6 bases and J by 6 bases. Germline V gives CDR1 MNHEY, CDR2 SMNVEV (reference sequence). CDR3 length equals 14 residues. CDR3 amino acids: CASSLRDRVNIQYF. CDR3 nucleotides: TGTGCCAGCAGCCTCCGGGACAGGGTAAACATTCAGTACTTC.

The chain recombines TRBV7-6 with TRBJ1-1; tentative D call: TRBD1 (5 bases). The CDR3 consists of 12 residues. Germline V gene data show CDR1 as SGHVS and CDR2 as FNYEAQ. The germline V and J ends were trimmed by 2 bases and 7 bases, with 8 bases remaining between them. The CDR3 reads CASSLWGDEAFF. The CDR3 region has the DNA TGTGCCAGCAGCTTATGGGGGGATGAAGCTTTCTTT.

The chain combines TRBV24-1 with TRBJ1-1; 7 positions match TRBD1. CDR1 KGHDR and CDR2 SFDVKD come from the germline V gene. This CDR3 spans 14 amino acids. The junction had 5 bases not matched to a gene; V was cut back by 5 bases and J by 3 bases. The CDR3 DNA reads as TGTGCCACCAGTGGTTCAGGGGGAGACACTGAAGCTTTCTTT. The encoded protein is CATSGSGGDTEAFF.

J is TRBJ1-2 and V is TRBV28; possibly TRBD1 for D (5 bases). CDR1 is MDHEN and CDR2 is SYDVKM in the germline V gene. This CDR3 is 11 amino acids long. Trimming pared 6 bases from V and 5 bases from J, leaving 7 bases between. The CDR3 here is CASRSGYGYTF. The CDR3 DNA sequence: TGTGCCAGCAGGTCAGGGTATGGCTACACCTTC.

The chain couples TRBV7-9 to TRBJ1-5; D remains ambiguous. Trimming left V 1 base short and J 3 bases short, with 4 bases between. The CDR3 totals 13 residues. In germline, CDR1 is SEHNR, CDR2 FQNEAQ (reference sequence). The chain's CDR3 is CASSLVANQPQHF. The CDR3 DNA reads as TGTGCCAGCAGCTTAGTGGCCAATCAGCCCCAGCATTTT.

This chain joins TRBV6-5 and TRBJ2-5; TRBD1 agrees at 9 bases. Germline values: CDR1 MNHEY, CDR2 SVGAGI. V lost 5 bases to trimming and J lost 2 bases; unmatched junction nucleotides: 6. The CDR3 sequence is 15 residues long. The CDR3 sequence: CASSSGTGRQETQYF. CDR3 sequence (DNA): TGTGCCAGCAGTAGCGGGACAGGGCGGCAAGAGACCCAGTACTTC.

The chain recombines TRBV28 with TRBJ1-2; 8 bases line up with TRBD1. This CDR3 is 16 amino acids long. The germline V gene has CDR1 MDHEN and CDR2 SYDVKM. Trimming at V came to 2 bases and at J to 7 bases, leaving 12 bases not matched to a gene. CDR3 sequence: CASSLTQGARAVGYTF. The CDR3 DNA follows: TGTGCCAGCAGTTTAACGCAGGGGGCGCGGGCGGTTGGCTACACCTTC.

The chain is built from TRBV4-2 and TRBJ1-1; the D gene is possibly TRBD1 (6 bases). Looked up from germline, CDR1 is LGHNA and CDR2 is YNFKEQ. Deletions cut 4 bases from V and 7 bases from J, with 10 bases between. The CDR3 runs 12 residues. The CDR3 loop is CASSRNRVEAFF. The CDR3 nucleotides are TGTGCCAGCAGCCGGAACAGGGTTGAAGCTTTCTTT.

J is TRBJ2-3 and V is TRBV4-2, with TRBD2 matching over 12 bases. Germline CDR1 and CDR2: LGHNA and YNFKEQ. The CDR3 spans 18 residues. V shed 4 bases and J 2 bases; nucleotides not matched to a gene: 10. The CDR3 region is CASSPHPGLAGNTDTQYF. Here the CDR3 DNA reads TGTGCCAGCAGCCCTCACCCCGGACTAGCGGGGAACACAGATACGCAGTATTTT.

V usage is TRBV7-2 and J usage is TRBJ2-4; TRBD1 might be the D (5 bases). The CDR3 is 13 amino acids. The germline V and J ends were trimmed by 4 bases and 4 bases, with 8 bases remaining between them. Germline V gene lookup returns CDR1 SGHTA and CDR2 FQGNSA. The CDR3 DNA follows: TGTGCCAGCAGCTCAGGGCGTAAAAACATTCAGTACTTC. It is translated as CASSSGRKNIQYF.

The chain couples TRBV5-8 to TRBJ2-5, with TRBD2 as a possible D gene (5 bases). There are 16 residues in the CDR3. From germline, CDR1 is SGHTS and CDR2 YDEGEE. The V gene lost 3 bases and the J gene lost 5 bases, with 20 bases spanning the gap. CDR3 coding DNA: TGTGCCAGCAGCTGGAGGAAGGGCCCCCGCGGGGAGACCCAGTACTTC. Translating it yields CASSWRKGPRGETQYF. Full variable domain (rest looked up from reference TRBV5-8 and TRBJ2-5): EAGVTQSPTHLIKTRGQQATLRCSPISGHTSVYWYQQALGLGLQFLLWYDEGEERNRGNFPPRFSGRQFPNYSSELNVNALELEDSALYLCASSWRKGPRGETQYFGPGTRLLVL.

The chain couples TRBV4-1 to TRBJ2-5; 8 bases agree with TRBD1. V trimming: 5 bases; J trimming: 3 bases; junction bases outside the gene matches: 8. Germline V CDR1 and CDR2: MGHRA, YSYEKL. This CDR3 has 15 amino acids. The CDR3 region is CASSTHDRGEETQYF. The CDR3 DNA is TGCGCCAGCAGCACTCACGACAGGGGCGAAGAGACCCAGTACTTC.

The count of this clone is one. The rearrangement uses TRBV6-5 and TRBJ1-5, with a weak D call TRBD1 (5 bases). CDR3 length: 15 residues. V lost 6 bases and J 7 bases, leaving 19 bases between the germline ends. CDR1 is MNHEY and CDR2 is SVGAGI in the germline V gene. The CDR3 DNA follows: TGTGCCAGCAGACGAGTGGGGGGAACGGAACAGCCCCAGCATTTT. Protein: CASRRVGGTEQPQHF.

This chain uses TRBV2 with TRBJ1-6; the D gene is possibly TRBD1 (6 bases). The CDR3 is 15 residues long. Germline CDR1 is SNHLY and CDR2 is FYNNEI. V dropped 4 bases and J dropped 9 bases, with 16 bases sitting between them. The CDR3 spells CASSVPQGRSSPLHF. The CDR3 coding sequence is TGTGCCAGCAGTGTCCCACAGGGAAGGAGTTCACCCCTCCACTTT.

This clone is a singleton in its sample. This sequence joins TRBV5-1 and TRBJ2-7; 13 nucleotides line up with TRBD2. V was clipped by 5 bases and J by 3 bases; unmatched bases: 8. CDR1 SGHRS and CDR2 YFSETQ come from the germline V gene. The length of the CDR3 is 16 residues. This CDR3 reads CASRPGLAGVNYEQYF. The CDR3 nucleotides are TGCGCCAGCAGACCTGGACTAGCGGGAGTGAACTACGAGCAGTACTTC.